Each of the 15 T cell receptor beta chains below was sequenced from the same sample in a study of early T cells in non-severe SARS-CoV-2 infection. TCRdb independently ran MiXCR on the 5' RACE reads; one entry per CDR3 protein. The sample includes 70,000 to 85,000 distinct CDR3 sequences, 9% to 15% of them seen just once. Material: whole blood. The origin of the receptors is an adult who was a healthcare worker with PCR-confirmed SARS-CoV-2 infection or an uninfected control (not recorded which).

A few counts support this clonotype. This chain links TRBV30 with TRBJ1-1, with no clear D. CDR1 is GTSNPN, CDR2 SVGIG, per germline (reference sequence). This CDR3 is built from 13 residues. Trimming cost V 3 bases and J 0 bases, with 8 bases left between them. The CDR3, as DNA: TGTGCCTGGAGGCCCGAGATGAACACTGAAGCTTTCTTT. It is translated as CAWRPEMNTEAFF. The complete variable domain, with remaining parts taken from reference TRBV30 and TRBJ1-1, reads SQTIHQWPATLVQPVGSPLSLECTVEGTSNPNLYWYRQAAGRGLQLLFYSVGIGQISSEVPQNLSASRPQDRQFILSSKKLLLSDSGFYLCAWRPEMNTEAFFGQGTRLTVV.

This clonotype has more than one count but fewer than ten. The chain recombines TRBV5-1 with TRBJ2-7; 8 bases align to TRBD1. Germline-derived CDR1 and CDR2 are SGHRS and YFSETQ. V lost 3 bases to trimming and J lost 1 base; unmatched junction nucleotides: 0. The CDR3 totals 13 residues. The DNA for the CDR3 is TGCGCCAGCAGCTGGACAGGGTCCTACGAGCAGTACTTC. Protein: CASSWTGSYEQYF.

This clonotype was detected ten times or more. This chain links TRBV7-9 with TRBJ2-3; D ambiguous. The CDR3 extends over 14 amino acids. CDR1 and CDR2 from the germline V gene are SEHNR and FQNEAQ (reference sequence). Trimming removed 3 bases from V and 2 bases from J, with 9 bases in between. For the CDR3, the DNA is TGTGCCAGCAGCTTGAGTGCGGTCACAGATACGCAGTATTTT. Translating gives CASSLSAVTDTQYF.

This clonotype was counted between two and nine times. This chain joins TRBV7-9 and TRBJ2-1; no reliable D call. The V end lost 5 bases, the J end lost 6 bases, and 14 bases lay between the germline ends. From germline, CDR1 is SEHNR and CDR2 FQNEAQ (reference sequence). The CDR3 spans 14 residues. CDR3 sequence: CASSPPLARNEQFF. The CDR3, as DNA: TGTGCCAGCAGCCCCCCCCTGGCCCGCAATGAGCAGTTCTTC.

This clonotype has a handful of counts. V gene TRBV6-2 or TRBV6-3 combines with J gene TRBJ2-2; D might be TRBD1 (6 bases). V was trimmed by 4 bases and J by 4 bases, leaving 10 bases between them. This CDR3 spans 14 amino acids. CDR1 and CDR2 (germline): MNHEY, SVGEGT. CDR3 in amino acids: CASSWDTFTGELFF. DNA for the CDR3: TGTGCCAGCAGTTGGGACACCTTCACCGGGGAGCTGTTTTTT.

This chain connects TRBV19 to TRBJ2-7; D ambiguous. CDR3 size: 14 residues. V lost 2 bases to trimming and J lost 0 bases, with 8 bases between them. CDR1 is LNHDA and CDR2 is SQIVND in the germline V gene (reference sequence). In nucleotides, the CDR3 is TGTGCCAGTAGTATAAAGGCGGACTCCTACGAGCAGTACTTC. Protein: CASSIKADSYEQYF. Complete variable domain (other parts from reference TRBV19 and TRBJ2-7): DGGITQSPKYLFRKEGQNVTLSCEQNLNHDAMYWYRQDPGQGLRLIYYSQIVNDFQKGDIAEGYSVSREKKESFPLTVTSAQKNPTAFYLCASSIKADSYEQYFGPGTRLTVT.

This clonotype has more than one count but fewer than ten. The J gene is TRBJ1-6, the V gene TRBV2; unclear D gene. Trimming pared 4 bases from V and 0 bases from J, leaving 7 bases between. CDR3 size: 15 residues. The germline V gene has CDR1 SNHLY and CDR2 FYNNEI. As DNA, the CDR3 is TGTGCCAGCAGTGGGCAGCTCTCCTATAATTCACCCCTCCACTTT. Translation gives CASSGQLSYNSPLHF.

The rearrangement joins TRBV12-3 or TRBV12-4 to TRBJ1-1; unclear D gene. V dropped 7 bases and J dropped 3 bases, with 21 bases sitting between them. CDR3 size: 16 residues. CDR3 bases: TGTGCCAGCACAGAGTTCTGGGGTGGAGAGGACACTGAAGCTTTCTTT. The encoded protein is CASTEFWGGEDTEAFF.

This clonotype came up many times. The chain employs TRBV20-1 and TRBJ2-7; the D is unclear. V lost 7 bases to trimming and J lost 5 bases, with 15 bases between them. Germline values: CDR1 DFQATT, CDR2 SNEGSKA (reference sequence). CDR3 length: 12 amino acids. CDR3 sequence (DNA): TGCAGTGGTTTATATCAAATCCACGAGCAGTACTTC. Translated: CSGLYQIHEQYF.

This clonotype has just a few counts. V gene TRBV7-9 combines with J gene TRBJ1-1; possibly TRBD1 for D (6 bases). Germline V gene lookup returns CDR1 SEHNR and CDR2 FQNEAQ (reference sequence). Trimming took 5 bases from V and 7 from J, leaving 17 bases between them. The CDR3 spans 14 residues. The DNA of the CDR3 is TGTGCCAGCAGCACTCCGACAGGTTTAGGTGAAGCTTTCTTT. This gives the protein CASSTPTGLGEAFF.

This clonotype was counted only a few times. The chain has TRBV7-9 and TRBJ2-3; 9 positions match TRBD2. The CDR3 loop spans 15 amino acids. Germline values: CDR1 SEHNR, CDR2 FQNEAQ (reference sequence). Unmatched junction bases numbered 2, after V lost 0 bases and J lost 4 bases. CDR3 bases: TGTGCCAGCAGCTTAGCTAGCGGGAGCCCAGATACGCAGTATTTT. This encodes CASSLASGSPDTQYF.

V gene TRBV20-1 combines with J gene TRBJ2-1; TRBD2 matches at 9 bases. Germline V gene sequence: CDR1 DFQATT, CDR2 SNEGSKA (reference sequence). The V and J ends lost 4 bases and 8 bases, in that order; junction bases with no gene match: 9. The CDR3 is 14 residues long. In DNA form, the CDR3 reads TGCAGTGCTACCCGCGGGAGGGCCAGGGATGAGCAGTTCTTC. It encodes CSATRGRARDEQFF.

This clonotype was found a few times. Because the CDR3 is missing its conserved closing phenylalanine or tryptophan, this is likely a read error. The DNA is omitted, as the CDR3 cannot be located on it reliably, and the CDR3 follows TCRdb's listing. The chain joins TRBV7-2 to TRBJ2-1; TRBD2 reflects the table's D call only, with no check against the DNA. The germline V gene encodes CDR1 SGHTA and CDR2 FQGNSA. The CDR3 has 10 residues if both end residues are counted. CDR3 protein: CASSLTGPPV.

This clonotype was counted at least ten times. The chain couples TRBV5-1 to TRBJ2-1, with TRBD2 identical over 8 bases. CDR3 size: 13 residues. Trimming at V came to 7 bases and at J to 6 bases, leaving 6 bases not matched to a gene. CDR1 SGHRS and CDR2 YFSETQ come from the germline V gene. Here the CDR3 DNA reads TGCGCCAGCCCTAATCTAGCGGGCAATGAGCAGTTCTTC. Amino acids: CASPNLAGNEQFF.

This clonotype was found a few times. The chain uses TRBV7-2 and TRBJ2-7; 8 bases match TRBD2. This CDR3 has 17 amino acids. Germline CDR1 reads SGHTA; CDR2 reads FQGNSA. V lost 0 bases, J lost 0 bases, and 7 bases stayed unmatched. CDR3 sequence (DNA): TGTGCCAGCAGCTTAGCCACTAGCGGCTATAGCTCCTACGAGCAGTACTTC. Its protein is CASSLATSGYSSYEQYF.